The rows below give T cell receptor beta chains drawn from one sample of a study of blood T cell repertoires in COVID-19. Sequenced by immunoSEQ multiplex PCR; TCRdb stores in-frame clones only, minus some. The data hold roughly 250,000 clones, with roughly 90% observed a single time. Input material: PBMCs or T cells enriched from blood (not recorded which). The source is a young woman with acute COVID-19. CDR3s include the opening cysteine and the closing phenylalanine or tryptophan. The order of the fields is D gene, clone size, V gene, J gene, CDR3 DNA, CDR3 protein. A D gene is named only where the DNA matches it firmly. A row's size may be missing; if present it is once, few, many or a size class.

D gene: NA; clone size: few; V gene: TRBV5-1; J gene: TRBJ1-1; CDR3 DNA: TGCGCCAGCAGAACAGTACTGAACACTGAAGCTTTCTTT; CDR3 protein: CASRTVLNTEAFF
D gene: NA; clone size: NA; V gene: TRBV7-9; J gene: TRBJ2-7; CDR3 DNA: TGTGCCAGCAGCTTAAGCGCGCTAAAGAACCTACAGGGAAGCGAGCAGTACTTC; CDR3 protein: CASSLSALKNLQGSEQYF
D gene: NA; clone size: NA; V gene: TRBV6-5; J gene: TRBJ2-1; CDR3 DNA: TGTGCCAGCAGTTACCCCGGTGGAGGTTACAATGAGCAGTTCTTC; CDR3 protein: CASSYPGGGYNEQFF
D gene: NA; clone size: NA; V gene: TRBV3-1/TRBV3-2; J gene: TRBJ2-5; CDR3 DNA: TGTGCCAGCAGCCCCCCCTCCACTCCCGCCGGGGAGACCCAGTACTTC; CDR3 protein: CASSPPSTPAGETQYF
D gene: TRBD2; clone size: NA; V gene: TRBV7-9; J gene: TRBJ2-1; CDR3 DNA: TGTGCCAGCAGCGACTTAGCGGGAGGGCCGGAGAATGAGCAGTTCTTC; CDR3 protein: CASSDLAGGPENEQFF
D gene: NA; clone size: NA; V gene: TRBV9; J gene: TRBJ2-3; CDR3 DNA: TGTGCCAGCAGCGTAGGTTCAGGGACAAATTTGGGGGATACGCAGTATTTT; CDR3 protein: CASSVGSGTNLGDTQYF
D gene: NA; clone size: NA; V gene: TRBV30; J gene: TRBJ1-3; CDR3 DNA: TGTGCCTGGAGTGGGGTGGGCAGAGCACCCTCTGGAAACACCATATATTTT; CDR3 protein: CAWSGVGRAPSGNTIYF
D gene: TRBD1; clone size: NA; V gene: TRBV7-9; J gene: TRBJ2-2; CDR3 DNA: TGTGCCAGCAGTCGGGACAGGCCAACCCCGAACACCGGGGAGCTGTTTTTT; CDR3 protein: CASSRDRPTPNTGELFF
D gene: NA; clone size: NA; V gene: TRBV19; J gene: TRBJ1-2; CDR3 DNA: TGTGCCAGTAGAATCCAGGGATCGAATGGCTACACCTTC; CDR3 protein: CASRIQGSNGYTF
D gene: NA; clone size: once; V gene: TRBV2; J gene: TRBJ1-2; CDR3 DNA: TGTGCCAGCTCTGTGGGGGGCTATGGCTACACCTTC; CDR3 protein: CASSVGGYGYTF